This record concerns one T cell receptor (beta chain) sequence. The data originate from a study of blood T cells in healthy people across ages. Study summary: T cells yielded about one barcoded beta molecule per two cells through template switching.

The use of a sample-barcoded 5' primer and a J-beta primer mix characterized a second PCR of about 6 to 12 cycles. TCRdb passed the 5' RACE reads through MiXCR, listing each CDR3 protein once. The table shows almost 1 million distinct CDR3 sequences, with approximately 50% occurring only once. The CDR3 runs to 15 residues. CDR1 is LGHDT and CDR2 is YNNKEL in the germline V gene (reference sequence). V gave up 2 bases and J gave up 6 bases, with 14 bases separating them. Each donor's blood draw was roughly 9.5 milliliters of peripheral blood. The sequence was obtained from a woman aged 60-75 years in good health. The specimen was blood. V and J are TRBV3-1 and TRBJ2-1, with D tentatively TRBD1 (5 bases). The CDR3 is CASSQSATACNEQFF. CDR3 in DNA: TGTGCCAGCAGCCAATCCGCGACAGCCTGCAATGAGCAGTTCTTC.